Described below is a single T cell receptor (beta chain) sequence and its context. The source of the sample is a study of Graves' ophthalmopathy and Graves' hyperthyroidism. Overall study context: The blood sample was drawn at first diagnosis and before any treatment.

Germline V gene lookup returns CDR1 SGHAT and CDR2 FQNNGV. This CDR3 contains 12 residues. Trimming took 11 bases from V and 8 from J, leaving 13 bases between them. Amplification from RNA transcripts yielded the TCR beta CDR3 regions. RT-PCR in the first round used HTBI primers; a second-round multiplex PCR followed. MiXCR, run by TCRdb on the multiplex PCR reads, gives a single entry per CDR3 protein. The sample gives roughly 700,000 distinct CDR3 sequences, roughly two fifths of which show up once; roughly 46% is in the top ten. The sequenced sample was peripheral blood. The chain combines TRBV11-2 with TRBJ1-6; possible D gene TRBD1, 6 bases. The source is an adult man with Graves' ophthalmopathy. The CDR3 DNA reads as TGTGCCTGGGGGCGGGTCGATTCACCCCTCCACTTT. It specifies CAWGRVDSPLHF.